This T cell receptor beta chain was obtained from a study of shared clonotypes between healthy human individuals. Donors, without exception, were Caucasian adults residing in Nashville, Tennessee. Study-level results: Sampling used blood alone; tissue repertoires probably differ.

300 ng DNA, roughly 27,000 T cell genomes, went into unsorted PBMC replicate PCRs. Sequencing on ten immunoSEQ deep assay plates was performed for unsorted PBMC DNA. Clones were sequenced by immunoSEQ multiplex PCR, and TCRdb holds only the in-frame ones, with some missing. The top ten clones hold 12% of a sample with about 500,000 clones, roughly three quarters of them seen once. About this clone itself: Its antigen is not identified.

The sequence was obtained from a woman in her forties in good health. Some clones in this sample may be carry-over from other donors' samples. Input material: PBMCs.

CDR3 sequence (DNA): TGTGCCAGCAGACGCGGCCAACCCTACGAGCAGTACTTC. Its protein product is CASRRGQPYEQYF. The chain combines TRBV27 with TRBJ2-7; no definite D call. Germline assignment: CDR1 MNHEY and CDR2 SMNVEV (reference sequence). This CDR3 is built from 13 residues. V was shortened by 6 bases and J by 2 bases, with 11 bases between the two germline ends.